A selection of T cell receptor beta chains follows, all from one sample in a study of blood T cell repertoires in COVID-19. Assay used: immunoSEQ multiplex PCR; TCRdb lists only in-frame clones, some missing. The profile shows more than 250,000 clones, nearly 90% of them singletons. Sequencing was carried out using PBMCs or T cells enriched from blood (not recorded which). These receptors were taken from a woman younger than 45 who had recovered from COVID-19. Both conserved end residues are part of each CDR3. A D gene is named only where the DNA matches it firmly. Clone size is not always given. Where it is, it says once, few, many or a class for expanded clones.

j_gene: TRBJ2-5
v_gene: TRBV9
d_gene: TRBD2
abundance: .
CDR3aa: CASSARPGTSGGAQETQYF
CDR3nt: TGTGCCAGCAGCGCCCGCCCAGGGACTAGCGGGGGAGCCCAAGAGACCCAGTACTTC

j_gene: TRBJ2-2
v_gene: TRBV7-9
d_gene: .
abundance: .
CDR3aa: CASSSIRLNTGELFF
CDR3nt: TGTGCCAGCAGCTCCATTCGGTTGAACACCGGGGAGCTGTTTTTT

j_gene: TRBJ2-7
v_gene: TRBV4-1
d_gene: TRBD1
abundance: .
CDR3aa: CASSPVLQGGPYEQYF
CDR3nt: TGCGCCAGCAGCCCAGTACTACAGGGGGGCCCCTACGAGCAGTACTTC

j_gene: TRBJ1-1
v_gene: TRBV11-3
d_gene: .
abundance: .
CDR3aa: CASNGGGEATRRTEAFF
CDR3nt: TGTGCCAGCAACGGGGGGGGCGAAGCTACGAGGAGAACTGAAGCTTTCTTT

j_gene: TRBJ1-6
v_gene: TRBV5-1
d_gene: TRBD1
abundance: .
CDR3aa: CASSSDRPKGNSPLHF
CDR3nt: TGCGCCAGCAGCTCGGACAGGCCAAAGGGGAATTCACCCCTCCACTTT

j_gene: TRBJ2-7
v_gene: TRBV6-2/TRBV6-3
d_gene: .
abundance: .
CDR3aa: CASSYPAGGSYEQYF
CDR3nt: TGTGCCAGCAGTTACCCGGCAGGGGGGAGTTACGAGCAGTACTTC

j_gene: TRBJ2-2
v_gene: TRBV6-2/TRBV6-3
d_gene: .
abundance: .
CDR3aa: CASSSRAKYTGELFF
CDR3nt: TGTGCCAGCAGTTCGCGTGCCAAATACACCGGGGAGCTGTTTTTT

j_gene: TRBJ1-3
v_gene: TRBV18
d_gene: TRBD1
abundance: .
CDR3aa: CASSLKQGAGNTIYF
CDR3nt: TGTGCCAGCTCACTAAAACAGGGGGCTGGAAACACCATATATTTT

j_gene: TRBJ1-3
v_gene: TRBV10-3
d_gene: .
abundance: .
CDR3aa: CATGQAGSGNTIYF
CDR3nt: TGTGCCACCGGGCAGGCGGGCTCTGGAAACACCATATATTTT

j_gene: TRBJ1-2
v_gene: TRBV6-1
d_gene: .
abundance: .
CDR3aa: CASSEALGTTLYGYTF
CDR3nt: TGTGCCAGCAGTGAAGCGCTCGGGACAACCCTCTATGGCTACACCTTC

j_gene: TRBJ1-2
v_gene: TRBV24-1
d_gene: .
abundance: .
CDR3aa: CATDWTEPNKNYGYTF
CDR3nt: TGTGCCACCGACTGGACAGAACCAAATAAAAACTATGGCTACACCTTC

j_gene: TRBJ2-2
v_gene: TRBV6-5
d_gene: .
abundance: .
CDR3aa: CASTLRAIATGELFF
CDR3nt: TGTGCCAGCACCCTCCGGGCCATAGCGACCGGGGAGCTGTTTTTT

j_gene: TRBJ2-7
v_gene: TRBV30
d_gene: .
abundance: .
CDR3aa: CALGEGGKFEQYF
CDR3nt: TGTGCCTTGGGTGAGGGCGGGAAGTTCGAGCAGTACTTC

j_gene: TRBJ1-6
v_gene: TRBV3-1/TRBV3-2
d_gene: TRBD1
abundance: .
CDR3aa: CASSWTGNNSPLHF
CDR3nt: TGTGCCAGCAGCTGGACAGGGAACAATTCACCCCTCCACTTT

j_gene: TRBJ2-7
v_gene: TRBV12-1
d_gene: .
abundance: .
CDR3aa: CASSRTGGSEQYF
CDR3nt: TGTGCCAGCAGCCGGACAGGGGGGTCCGAGCAGTACTTC

j_gene: TRBJ1-2
v_gene: TRBV6-5
d_gene: .
abundance: .
CDR3aa: CASRPNDRPNYGYTF
CDR3nt: TGTGCCAGCAGACCTAACGATCGCCCTAACTATGGCTACACCTTC

j_gene: TRBJ2-5
v_gene: TRBV27
d_gene: .
abundance: .
CDR3aa: CASSWARGETQYF
CDR3nt: TGTGCCAGCAGTTGGGCGCGTGGGGAGACCCAGTACTTC

j_gene: TRBJ2-1
v_gene: TRBV6-2/TRBV6-3
d_gene: TRBD1
abundance: .
CDR3aa: CASSYRIAGGSHNEQFF
CDR3nt: TGTGCCAGCAGTTACAGGATAGCAGGGGGATCCCACAATGAGCAGTTCTTC

j_gene: TRBJ1-5
v_gene: TRBV27
d_gene: TRBD1
abundance: once
CDR3aa: CASSSTQGGQPQHF
CDR3nt: TGTGCCAGCAGTTCTACGCAGGGGGGTCAGCCCCAGCATTTT

j_gene: TRBJ1-1
v_gene: TRBV29-1
d_gene: .
abundance: once
CDR3aa: CSSPAGIVDTEAFF
CDR3nt: TGCAGCAGCCCAGCAGGGATTGTCGACACTGAAGCTTTCTTT

j_gene: TRBJ2-1
v_gene: TRBV9
d_gene: TRBD1
abundance: .
CDR3aa: CASSGAPGQRTYNEQFF
CDR3nt: TGTGCCAGCAGCGGAGCCCCGGGACAGAGGACATACAATGAGCAGTTCTTC

j_gene: TRBJ1-2
v_gene: TRBV9
d_gene: .
abundance: once
CDR3aa: CAPLPLCSVNYGYTF
CDR3nt: TGTGCCCCCCTCCCATTGTGCAGTGTTAACTATGGCTACACCTTC

j_gene: TRBJ1-1
v_gene: TRBV6-5
d_gene: .
abundance: .
CDR3aa: CASNINWGQTEAFF
CDR3nt: TGTGCCAGCAACATAAATTGGGGGCAAACTGAAGCTTTCTTT

j_gene: TRBJ2-7
v_gene: TRBV5-1
d_gene: TRBD2
abundance: .
CDR3aa: CASSLERTSGGEQYF
CDR3nt: TGCGCCAGCAGCTTGGAAAGGACTAGCGGGGGTGAGCAGTACTTC

j_gene: TRBJ2-7
v_gene: TRBV5-8
d_gene: TRBD1
abundance: .
CDR3aa: CASSLEQGAHEQYF
CDR3nt: TGTGCCAGCAGCTTGGAACAGGGGGCCCACGAGCAGTACTTC

j_gene: TRBJ1-1
v_gene: TRBV30
d_gene: .
abundance: .
CDR3aa: CAWSARDTEAFF
CDR3nt: TGTGCCTGGAGTGCCCGGGACACTGAAGCTTTCTTT

j_gene: TRBJ1-3
v_gene: TRBV7-2
d_gene: TRBD1
abundance: once
CDR3aa: CASSSTGDGNTIYF
CDR3nt: TGTGCCAGCAGCTCGACAGGGGATGGAAACACCATATATTTT

j_gene: TRBJ1-4
v_gene: TRBV9
d_gene: .
abundance: once
CDR3aa: CASSVATGEGEKLFF
CDR3nt: TGTGCCAGCAGCGTAGCTACGGGGGAAGGAGAAAAACTGTTTTTT

j_gene: TRBJ1-5
v_gene: TRBV3-1/TRBV3-2
d_gene: TRBD1
abundance: .
CDR3aa: CASSPRQGVFQPQHF
CDR3nt: TGTGCCAGCAGCCCGAGACAGGGGGTTTTTCAGCCCCAGCATTTT

j_gene: TRBJ1-2
v_gene: TRBV10-3
d_gene: .
abundance: .
CDR3aa: CATAVANYGYTF
CDR3nt: TGTGCCACCGCGGTCGCTAACTATGGCTACACCTTC

j_gene: TRBJ1-4
v_gene: TRBV7-9
d_gene: .
abundance: .
CDR3aa: CASSLGGWGEKLFF
CDR3nt: TGTGCCAGCAGCTTGGGGGGTTGGGGTGAAAAACTGTTTTTT

j_gene: TRBJ2-3
v_gene: TRBV5-5
d_gene: .
abundance: .
CDR3aa: CASSLVGGAPDTQYF
CDR3nt: TGTGCCAGCAGCTTGGTGGGGGGGGCCCCAGATACGCAGTATTTT

j_gene: TRBJ1-6
v_gene: TRBV5-4
d_gene: .
abundance: once
CDR3aa: CASSRQDDSPLHF
CDR3nt: TGTGCCAGCAGCAGACAGGACGATTCACCCCTCCACTTT

j_gene: TRBJ2-2
v_gene: TRBV7-9
d_gene: TRBD2
abundance: .
CDR3aa: CASSWPGTSDTGELFF
CDR3nt: TGTGCCAGCAGTTGGCCCGGGACTAGCGACACCGGGGAGCTGTTTTTT

j_gene: TRBJ1-2
v_gene: TRBV7-2
d_gene: .
abundance: .
CDR3aa: CASSLRGLSANYGYTF
CDR3nt: TGTGCCAGCAGCTTAAGGGGCCTTTCAGCTAACTATGGCTACACCTTC

j_gene: TRBJ2-6
v_gene: TRBV3-1/TRBV3-2
d_gene: .
abundance: .
CDR3aa: CASSPTGSSSGANVLTF
CDR3nt: TGTGCCAGCAGCCCGACAGGATCCAGCTCTGGGGCCAACGTCCTGACTTTC

j_gene: TRBJ1-4
v_gene: TRBV19
d_gene: .
abundance: .
CDR3aa: CASSARTDYNEKLFF
CDR3nt: TGTGCCAGTAGCGCCCGGACGGACTATAATGAAAAACTGTTTTTT

j_gene: TRBJ2-3
v_gene: TRBV5-8
d_gene: .
abundance: .
CDR3aa: CASSLVRTGDTQYF
CDR3nt: TGTGCCAGCAGCTTGGTACGAACTGGAGATACGCAGTATTTT

j_gene: TRBJ2-1
v_gene: TRBV11-2
d_gene: TRBD2
abundance: .
CDR3aa: CASSPIAGGEQFF
CDR3nt: TGTGCCAGCAGCCCGATAGCGGGGGGTGAGCAGTTCTTC

j_gene: TRBJ1-1
v_gene: TRBV3-1/TRBV3-2
d_gene: .
abundance: .
CDR3aa: CASSKTETEAFF
CDR3nt: TGTGCCAGCAGTAAGACAGAAACTGAAGCTTTCTTT

j_gene: TRBJ2-1
v_gene: TRBV10-2
d_gene: .
abundance: .
CDR3aa: CASNRDRLGGQFF
CDR3nt: TGCGCCAGCAACAGGGACCGCCTAGGAGGGCAGTTCTTC

j_gene: TRBJ1-2
v_gene: TRBV7-8
d_gene: TRBD1
abundance: .
CDR3aa: CASSRSEDRGSGGYTF
CDR3nt: TGTGCCAGCAGCCGATCCGAGGACAGGGGGTCGGGTGGCTACACCTTC

j_gene: TRBJ2-2
v_gene: TRBV11-1
d_gene: .
abundance: .
CDR3aa: CASSFGGHTGELFF
CDR3nt: TGTGCCAGCAGCTTCGGGGGGCATACCGGGGAGCTGTTTTTT

j_gene: TRBJ1-3
v_gene: TRBV21-1
d_gene: .
abundance: .
CDR3aa: CASRERAGDTIYF
CDR3nt: TGTGCCAGCAGGGAAAGGGCCGGGGACACCATATATTTT

j_gene: TRBJ1-2
v_gene: TRBV2
d_gene: TRBD1
abundance: .
CDR3aa: CASRTGQGHGYTF
CDR3nt: TGTGCCAGCAGGACGGGACAGGGCCACGGCTACACCTTC

j_gene: TRBJ1-2
v_gene: TRBV14
d_gene: .
abundance: .
CDR3aa: CASSQVPRASYGYTF
CDR3nt: TGTGCCAGCAGCCAAGTACCCCGCGCGAGCTATGGCTACACCTTC

j_gene: TRBJ2-1
v_gene: TRBV7-6
d_gene: TRBD2
abundance: .
CDR3aa: CASRGTSGEQFF
CDR3nt: TGTGCCAGCAGAGGGACTAGCGGTGAGCAGTTCTTC

j_gene: TRBJ2-2
v_gene: TRBV7-9
d_gene: TRBD2
abundance: .
CDR3aa: CASSLSTGGLSNTGELFF
CDR3nt: TGTGCCAGCAGCTTATCTACGGGGGGGCTGTCGAACACCGGGGAGCTGTTTTTT

j_gene: TRBJ1-1
v_gene: TRBV29-1
d_gene: TRBD1
abundance: .
CDR3aa: CSATGAGIDTEAFF
CDR3nt: TGCAGCGCAACAGGGGCCGGGATCGACACTGAAGCTTTCTTT

j_gene: TRBJ2-3
v_gene: TRBV7-8
d_gene: .
abundance: .
CDR3aa: CASSPRSSGTDTQYF
CDR3nt: TGTGCCAGCAGCCCTCGATCTAGCGGCACAGATACGCAGTATTTT

j_gene: TRBJ2-5
v_gene: TRBV30
d_gene: TRBD1
abundance: .
CDR3aa: CAWSTQTGTETQYF
CDR3nt: TGTGCCTGGAGTACTCAGACAGGGACCGAGACCCAGTACTTC

j_gene: TRBJ1-1
v_gene: TRBV4-1
d_gene: .
abundance: .
CDR3aa: CASSEEWGRGAFF
CDR3nt: TGCGCCAGCAGCGAGGAGTGGGGTAGGGGAGCTTTCTTT

j_gene: TRBJ1-6
v_gene: TRBV13
d_gene: .
abundance: .
CDR3aa: CASSLGSGLSLHF
CDR3nt: TGTGCCAGCAGCTTAGGGAGCGGTTTGTCCCTCCACTTT

j_gene: TRBJ2-1
v_gene: TRBV5-1
d_gene: TRBD1
abundance: .
CDR3aa: CASSSTGTGTGREQFF
CDR3nt: TGCGCCAGCAGTTCTACCGGGACAGGCACTGGGCGGGAGCAGTTCTTC